Sequencing of this T cell receptor beta chain was carried out in a study of regulatory T cells in long-lasting Graves disease. Whole-study findings and limits: Shared public clonotypes totalled approximately 3,000 in persistent patients, compared with roughly 970 in new patients.

Time point described: newly diagnosed GD, antithyroid drugs for less than 3 months. Scientists built the TCR library using RNA that was extracted from PBMCs. This clonotype came up many times. The target antigen is unknown. Libraries of TCR beta came from iRepertoire HTBI primers plus Arm-PCR of CDR3 regions. A single record per CDR3 protein comes from TCRdb applying MiXCR to the multiplex PCR reads. Of some 340,000 distinct CDR3 sequences listed, over 9.5% are singletons. This CDR3 region has 22 residues. V shed 1 base, J shed 0 bases, and the junction held 22 bases outside the gene matches. Germline V CDR1 and CDR2: MNHEY, SMNVEV (reference sequence). Separately, the same data were catalogued under a study of T cells in Graves' hyperthyroidism and ophthalmopathy.

The chain recombines TRBV27 with TRBJ1-1; TRBD1 matches at 8 bases. The sequence derives from a woman aged 18 to 35 with Graves disease. The specimen was peripheral blood mononuclear cells (PBMCs), collected at new diagnosis, from a patient treated with antithyroid drugs. Here the CDR3 reads CASSLFSVTLQDRAVLNTEAFF. As DNA, the CDR3 is TGTGCCAGCAGTTTATTTTCGGTGACGCTTCAGGACAGGGCGGTGTTGAACACTGAAGCTTTCTTT.